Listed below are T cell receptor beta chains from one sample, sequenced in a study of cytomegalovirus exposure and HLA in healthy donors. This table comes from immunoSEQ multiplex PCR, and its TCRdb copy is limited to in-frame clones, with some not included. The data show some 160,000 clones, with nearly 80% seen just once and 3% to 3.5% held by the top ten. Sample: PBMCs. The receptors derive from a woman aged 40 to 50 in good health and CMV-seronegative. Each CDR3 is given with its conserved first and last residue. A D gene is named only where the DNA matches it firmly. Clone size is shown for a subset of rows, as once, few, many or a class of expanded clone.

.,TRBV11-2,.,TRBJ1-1,CASSLGSNTEAFF,TGTGCCAGCAGCTTGGGGAGCAACACTGAAGCTTTCTTT
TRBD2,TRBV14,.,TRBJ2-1,CASSHFAGGLYEQFF,TGTGCCAGCAGCCATTTCGCGGGGGGGCTTTATGAGCAGTTCTTC
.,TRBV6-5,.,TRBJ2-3,CASSLPRRPSTDTQYF,TGTGCCAGCAGTTTACCCCGGAGGCCTAGCACAGATACGCAGTATTTT
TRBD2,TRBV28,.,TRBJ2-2,CASSLSPNSGGNPGELFF,TGTGCCAGCAGTTTATCACCTAACAGCGGGGGGAACCCCGGGGAGCTGTTTTTT
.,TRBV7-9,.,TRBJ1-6,CASSSTVSPLHF,TGTGCCAGCAGCTCGACTGTTTCACCCCTCCACTTT
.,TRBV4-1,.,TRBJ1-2,CASSQVRQLYGYTF,TGCGCCAGCAGCCAAGTGCGGCAGCTCTATGGCTACACCTTC
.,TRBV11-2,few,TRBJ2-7,CASSLDSAGYEQYF,TGTGCCAGCAGCTTAGACTCGGCGGGCTACGAGCAGTACTTC
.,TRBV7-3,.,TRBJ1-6,CASRNSYNSPLHF,TGTGCCAGCCGTAATAGTTATAATTCACCCCTCCACTTT
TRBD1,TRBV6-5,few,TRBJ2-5,CASSYLNPGGGETQYF,TGTGCCAGCAGTTACCTTAACCCAGGGGGCGGGGAGACCCAGTACTTC
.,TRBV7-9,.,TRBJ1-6,CASNPYGSSPLHF,TGTGCCAGCAACCCTTATGGGAGTTCACCCCTCCACTTT
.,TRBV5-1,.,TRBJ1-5,CASSLAGFNQPQHF,TGCGCCAGCAGCTTGGCGGGGTTCAATCAGCCCCAGCATTTT
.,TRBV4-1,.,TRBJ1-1,CASSTTGRAKETEAFF,TGCGCCAGCAGCACAACCGGGAGGGCTAAGGAGACTGAAGCTTTCTTT
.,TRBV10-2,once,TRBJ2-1,CASSKQTGNEQFF,TGCGCCAGCAGTAAACAAACAGGGAATGAGCAGTTCTTC
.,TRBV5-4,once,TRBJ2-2,CASSFTGSNTGEPFF,TGTGCCAGCAGCTTCACAGGGTCCAACACCGGGGAGCCGTTTTTT
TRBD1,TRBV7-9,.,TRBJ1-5,CASSADRGNSNQPQHF,TGTGCCAGCAGCGCGGACAGGGGCAATAGCAATCAGCCCCAGCATTTT
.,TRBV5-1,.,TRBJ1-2,CASSRWTEDYGYTF,TGCGCCAGCAGCCGCTGGACAGAAGACTATGGCTACACCTTC
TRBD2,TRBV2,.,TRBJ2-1,CASSGLLAGLYNEQFF,TGTGCCAGCTCTGGCCTACTAGCGGGCCTCTACAATGAGCAGTTCTTC
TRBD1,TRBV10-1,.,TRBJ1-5,CASSENRGYQPQHF,TGCGCCAGCAGCGAGAACAGGGGCTATCAGCCCCAGCATTTT
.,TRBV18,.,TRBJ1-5,CASSTGINQPQHF,TGTGCCAGCTCAACCGGGATTAATCAGCCCCAGCATTTT
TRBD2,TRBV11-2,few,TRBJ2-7,CASSLYASGGGIGYEQYF,TGTGCCAGCAGCTTATACGCGTCCGGCGGGGGTATCGGATACGAGCAGTACTTC
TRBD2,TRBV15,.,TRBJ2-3,CATTTGGVTQYF,TGTGCCACCACCACGGGGGGGGTTACGCAGTATTTT
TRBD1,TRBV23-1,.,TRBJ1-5,CASNDRGSYSNQPQHF,TGCGCCAGCAATGACAGGGGGAGTTATAGCAATCAGCCCCAGCATTTT
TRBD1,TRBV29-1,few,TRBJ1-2,CSVEDGRGDGYTF,TGCAGCGTTGAAGATGGCAGGGGGGATGGCTACACCTTC
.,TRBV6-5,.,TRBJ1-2,CASSNAGRQDYGYTF,TGTGCCAGCAGTAACGCCGGCAGACAGGACTATGGCTACACCTTC
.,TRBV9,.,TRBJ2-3,CASSVGRDSDTQYF,TGTGCCAGCAGCGTAGGTAGAGACTCAGATACGCAGTATTTT
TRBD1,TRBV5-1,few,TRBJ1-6,CASSLQGSDSYNSPLHF,TGCGCCAGCAGCTTACAGGGGTCGGACTCCTATAATTCACCCCTCCACTTT
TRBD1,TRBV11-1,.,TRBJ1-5,CASSQGTGGAGQPQHF,TGTGCCAGCAGCCAAGGGACAGGGGGCGCCGGGCAGCCCCAGCATTTT
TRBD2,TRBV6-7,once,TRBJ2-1,CASSYSRTSGGVGPYNEQFF,TGTGCCAGCAGTTACTCGAGGACTAGCGGGGGAGTCGGACCTTACAATGAGCAGTTCTTC
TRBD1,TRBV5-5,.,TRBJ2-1,CASSQAPLQGIGVNEQFF,TGTGCCAGCAGCCAGGCCCCGTTACAGGGGATTGGGGTGAATGAGCAGTTCTTC
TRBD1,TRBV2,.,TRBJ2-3,CATQGQGGRGTDTQYF,TGTGCCACCCAAGGACAGGGCGGTAGGGGCACAGATACGCAGTATTTT
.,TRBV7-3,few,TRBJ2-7,CAIIFKQEAAYEQYF,TGTGCCATTATTTTCAAGCAGGAGGCGGCATACGAGCAGTACTTC
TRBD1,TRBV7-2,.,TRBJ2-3,CASSLGDRGDTQYF,TGTGCCAGCAGCTTAGGCGACAGGGGGGATACGCAGTATTTT
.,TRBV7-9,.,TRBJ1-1,CASSWAALNTEAFF,TGTGCCAGCAGCTGGGCAGCCTTGAACACTGAAGCTTTCTTT
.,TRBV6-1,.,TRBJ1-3,CASRTGGWDTIYF,TGTGCCAGCAGGACAGGCGGGTGGGACACCATATATTTT
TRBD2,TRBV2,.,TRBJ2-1,CASSGLAGGTNEQFF,TGTGCCAGCAGTGGACTAGCGGGGGGTACCAATGAGCAGTTCTTC
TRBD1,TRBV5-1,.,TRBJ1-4,CASSRTGVGEKLFF,TGCGCCAGCAGCCGGACAGGGGTGGGGGAAAAACTGTTTTTT
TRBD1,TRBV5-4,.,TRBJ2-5,CASREDRAGETQYF,TGTGCCAGCAGAGAGGACAGGGCCGGGGAGACCCAGTACTTC
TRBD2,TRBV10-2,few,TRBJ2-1,CASRPDRRGAYNEQFF,TGCGCCAGCAGGCCCGATCGGCGGGGGGCCTACAATGAGCAGTTCTTC
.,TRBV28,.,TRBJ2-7,CASSSTGRRRGEQYF,TGTGCCAGCAGTTCAACCGGGCGGCGGCGGGGCGAGCAGTACTTC
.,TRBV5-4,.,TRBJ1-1,CASSSQDRRLNTEAFF,TGTGCCAGCAGCTCACAAGACAGGCGGCTGAACACTGAAGCTTTCTTT
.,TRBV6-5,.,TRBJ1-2,CASSSPPTLNYGYTF,TGTGCCAGCAGTTCCCCTCCGACACTTAACTATGGCTACACCTTC
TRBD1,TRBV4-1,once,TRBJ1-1,CASSQANRGAHWAFF,TGCGCCAGCAGCCAAGCGAACAGGGGTGCCCACTGGGCTTTCTTT
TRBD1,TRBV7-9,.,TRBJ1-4,CASSSGTGNEKLFF,TGTGCCAGCAGCTCCGGGACAGGGAATGAAAAACTGTTTTTT
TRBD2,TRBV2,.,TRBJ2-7,CASSVTSGGGPYEQYF,TGTGCCAGCAGTGTGACTAGCGGGGGGGGTCCCTACGAGCAGTACTTC
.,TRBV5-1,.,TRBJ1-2,CASSLGTPLNYGYTF,TGCGCCAGCAGCTTGGGTACTCCCCTTAACTATGGCTACACCTTC
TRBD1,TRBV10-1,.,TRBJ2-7,CASSGGLDRDGFVYEQYF,TGCGCCAGCAGTGGGGGTCTTGACAGGGATGGGTTTGTCTACGAGCAGTACTTC
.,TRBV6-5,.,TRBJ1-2,CAIYTGYYGYTF,TGTGCCATCTACACAGGGTACTATGGCTACACCTTC
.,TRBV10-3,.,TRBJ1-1,CAISDSGQVVTEAFF,TGTGCCATCAGTGACTCAGGGCAGGTTGTAACTGAAGCTTTCTTT
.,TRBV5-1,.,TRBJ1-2,CASSSELFYGYTF,TGCGCCAGCAGCTCCGAACTTTTCTATGGCTACACCTTC
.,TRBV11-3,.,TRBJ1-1,CASSCGTF,TGTGCCAGCAGCTGCGGGACTTTT
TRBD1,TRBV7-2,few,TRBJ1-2,CASSGGDRVYMIDGYTF,TGTGCCAGTAGTGGGGGGGACAGGGTTTATATGATAGATGGCTACACCTTC
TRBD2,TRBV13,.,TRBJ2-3,CASSLGGGWGGDTQYF,TGTGCCAGCAGCTTAGGCGGGGGGTGGGGAGGGGATACGCAGTATTTT
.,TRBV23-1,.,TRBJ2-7,CASSQDSSYEQYF,TGCGCCAGCAGTCAAGACAGCTCCTACGAGCAGTACTTC